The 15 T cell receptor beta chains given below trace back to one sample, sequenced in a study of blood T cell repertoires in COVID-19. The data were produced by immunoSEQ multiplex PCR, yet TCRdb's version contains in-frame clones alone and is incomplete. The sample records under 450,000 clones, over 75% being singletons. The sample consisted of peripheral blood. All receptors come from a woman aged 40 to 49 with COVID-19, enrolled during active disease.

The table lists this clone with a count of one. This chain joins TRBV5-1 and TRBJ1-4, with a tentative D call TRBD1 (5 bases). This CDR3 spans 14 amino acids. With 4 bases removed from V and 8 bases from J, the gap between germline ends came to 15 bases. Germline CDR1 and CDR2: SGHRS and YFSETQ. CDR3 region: CASSGGTGDEKLFF. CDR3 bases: TGCGCCAGCAGCGGCGGGACGGGAGACGAAAAACTGTTTTTT.

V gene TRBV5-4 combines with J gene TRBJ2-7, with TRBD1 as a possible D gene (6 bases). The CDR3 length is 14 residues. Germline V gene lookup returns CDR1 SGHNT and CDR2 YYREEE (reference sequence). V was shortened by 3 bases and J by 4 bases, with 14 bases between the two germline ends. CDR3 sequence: CASSWRQGKYEQYF. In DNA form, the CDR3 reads TGTGCCAGCAGCTGGCGGCAGGGGAAATACGAGCAGTACTTC.

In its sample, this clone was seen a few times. The CDR3, as DNA: TGTGCCAGCAGCCAAGGGCCGACAGGGGGGCAGTACTTC. Amino acid sequence: CASSQGPTGGQYF. The chain employs TRBV3-1 (or the pseudogene TRBV3-2) and TRBJ2-7; 9 bases match TRBD1. The J segment lost 9 bases and the V segment lost 1 base, leaving 4 bases of the junction unmatched. Per the germline V gene, CDR1 is LGHDT and CDR2 is YNNKEL (reference sequence). The length of the CDR3 is 13 residues.

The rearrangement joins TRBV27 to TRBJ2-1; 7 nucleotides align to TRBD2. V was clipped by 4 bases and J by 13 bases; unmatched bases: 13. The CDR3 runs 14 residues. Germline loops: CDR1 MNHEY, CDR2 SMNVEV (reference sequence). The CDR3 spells CASSSWGLLSTQFF. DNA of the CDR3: TGTGCCAGCAGTTCCTGGGGACTACTATCTACCCAGTTCTTC.

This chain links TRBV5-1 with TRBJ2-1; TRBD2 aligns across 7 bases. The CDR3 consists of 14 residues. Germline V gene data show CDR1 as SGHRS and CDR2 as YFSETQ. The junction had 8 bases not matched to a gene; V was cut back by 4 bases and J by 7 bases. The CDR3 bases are TGCGCCAGCAGCCCCTTAGCGGGTGGGAATGAGCAGTTCTTC. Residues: CASSPLAGGNEQFF.

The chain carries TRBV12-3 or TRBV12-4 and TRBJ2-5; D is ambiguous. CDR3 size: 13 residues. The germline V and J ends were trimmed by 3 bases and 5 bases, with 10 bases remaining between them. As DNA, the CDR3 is TGTGCCAGCAGTTTCAATGACGGGGAGACCCAGTACTTC. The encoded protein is CASSFNDGETQYF.

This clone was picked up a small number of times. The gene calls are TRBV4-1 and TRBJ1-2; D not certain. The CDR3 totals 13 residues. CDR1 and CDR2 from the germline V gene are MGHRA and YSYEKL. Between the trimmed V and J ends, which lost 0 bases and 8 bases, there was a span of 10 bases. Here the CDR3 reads CASSQEKRAGYTF. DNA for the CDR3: TGCGCCAGCAGCCAAGAAAAGAGGGCCGGCTACACCTTC.

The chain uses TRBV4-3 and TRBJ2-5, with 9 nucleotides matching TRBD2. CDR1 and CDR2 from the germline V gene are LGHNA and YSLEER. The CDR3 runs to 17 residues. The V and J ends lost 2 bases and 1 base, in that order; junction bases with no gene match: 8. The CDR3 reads CASSQWLAGLSQETQYF. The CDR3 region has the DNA TGCGCCAGCAGCCAATGGCTAGCGGGGCTCTCCCAAGAGACCCAGTACTTC.

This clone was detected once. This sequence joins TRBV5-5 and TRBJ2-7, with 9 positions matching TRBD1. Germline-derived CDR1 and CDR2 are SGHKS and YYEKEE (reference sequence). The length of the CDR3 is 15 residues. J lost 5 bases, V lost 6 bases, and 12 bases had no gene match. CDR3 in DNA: TGTGCCAGCATCCCCGTAACAGGGGGCATCGACGAGCAGTACTTC. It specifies CASIPVTGGIDEQYF.

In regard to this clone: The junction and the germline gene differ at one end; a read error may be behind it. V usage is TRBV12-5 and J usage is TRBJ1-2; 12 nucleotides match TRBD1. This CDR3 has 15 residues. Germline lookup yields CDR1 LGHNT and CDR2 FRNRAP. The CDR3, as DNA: TGTGCTAGTGGCTTGGGACAGGGGGCAAGAAATGGCTACACCTTC. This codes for CASGLGQGARNGYTF.

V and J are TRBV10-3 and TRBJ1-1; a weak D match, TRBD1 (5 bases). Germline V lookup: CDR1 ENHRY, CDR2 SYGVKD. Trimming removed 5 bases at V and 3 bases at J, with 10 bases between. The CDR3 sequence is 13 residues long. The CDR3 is CAISPTGDTEAFF. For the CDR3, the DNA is TGTGCCATCAGTCCCACGGGGGACACTGAAGCTTTCTTT.

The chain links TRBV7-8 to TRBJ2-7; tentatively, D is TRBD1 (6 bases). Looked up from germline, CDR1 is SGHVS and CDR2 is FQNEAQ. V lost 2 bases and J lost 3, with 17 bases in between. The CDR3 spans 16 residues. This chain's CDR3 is CASSLFPGDNHYEQYF. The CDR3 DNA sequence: TGTGCCAGCAGCTTATTCCCAGGGGATAACCACTACGAGCAGTACTTC.

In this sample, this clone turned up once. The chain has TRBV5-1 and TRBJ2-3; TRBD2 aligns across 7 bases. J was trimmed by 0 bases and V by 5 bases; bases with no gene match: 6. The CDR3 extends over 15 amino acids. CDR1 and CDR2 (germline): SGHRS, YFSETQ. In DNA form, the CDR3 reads TGCGCCAGCAGTTATAGCGGGCCAAGCACAGATACGCAGTATTTT. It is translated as CASSYSGPSTDTQYF.

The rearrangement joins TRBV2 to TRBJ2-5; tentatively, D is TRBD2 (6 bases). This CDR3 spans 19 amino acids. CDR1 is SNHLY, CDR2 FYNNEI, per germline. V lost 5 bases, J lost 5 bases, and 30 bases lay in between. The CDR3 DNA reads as TGTGCCAGCAGTACCATGGGGCCCCTTTCCGAGCGGGCATGGGAGACCCAGTACTTC. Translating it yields CASSTMGPLSERAWETQYF.

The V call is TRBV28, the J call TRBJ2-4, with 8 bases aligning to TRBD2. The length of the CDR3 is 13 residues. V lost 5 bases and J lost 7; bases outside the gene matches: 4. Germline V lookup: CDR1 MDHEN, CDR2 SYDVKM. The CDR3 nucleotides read TGTGCCAGCAGTCCTATAGCGGGGAACATTCAGTACTTC. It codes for CASSPIAGNIQYF.